This T cell receptor (beta chain) appears in the sequencing data of a study of shared clonotypes between healthy human individuals. Study-level information: Each donor's CD4 naive and CD4 memory cells filled three plates apiece, CD8 naive two, and CD8 memory one. Study results and caveats: Represented diversity, genetic and exposure-history alike, was limited by few donors.

In replicate PCRs of sorted subsets, roughly 200 ng DNA, tens of thousands of T cell genomes, was used. Method: immunoSEQ multiplex PCR; TCRdb's copy keeps in-frame clones and lacks some. The table includes fewer than 400,000 clones, roughly 70% detected once. Every donor, a Caucasian adult, lived in Nashville, Tennessee. This clone is a singleton in its sample. No antigen is known for it. The CDR3 covers 19 residues. Germline assignment: CDR1 SEHNR and CDR2 FQNEAQ (reference sequence). Germline trimming cut 4 bases from V and 6 bases from J; bases unmatched to any gene: 22. This TCR was recovered from a man aged 25 to 45 in good health. The sample comprised memory CD4+ T cells sorted from blood. Described subset: CD45RA-negative fraction. The chain uses TRBV7-9 and TRBJ1-2; 8 bases fit TRBD1. In DNA, the CDR3 is TGTGCCAGCAGCTCCTTAACCGCCGGGACAGGAGAGCAAGGGAATGGCTACACCTTC. Amino acids: CASSSLTAGTGEQGNGYTF.